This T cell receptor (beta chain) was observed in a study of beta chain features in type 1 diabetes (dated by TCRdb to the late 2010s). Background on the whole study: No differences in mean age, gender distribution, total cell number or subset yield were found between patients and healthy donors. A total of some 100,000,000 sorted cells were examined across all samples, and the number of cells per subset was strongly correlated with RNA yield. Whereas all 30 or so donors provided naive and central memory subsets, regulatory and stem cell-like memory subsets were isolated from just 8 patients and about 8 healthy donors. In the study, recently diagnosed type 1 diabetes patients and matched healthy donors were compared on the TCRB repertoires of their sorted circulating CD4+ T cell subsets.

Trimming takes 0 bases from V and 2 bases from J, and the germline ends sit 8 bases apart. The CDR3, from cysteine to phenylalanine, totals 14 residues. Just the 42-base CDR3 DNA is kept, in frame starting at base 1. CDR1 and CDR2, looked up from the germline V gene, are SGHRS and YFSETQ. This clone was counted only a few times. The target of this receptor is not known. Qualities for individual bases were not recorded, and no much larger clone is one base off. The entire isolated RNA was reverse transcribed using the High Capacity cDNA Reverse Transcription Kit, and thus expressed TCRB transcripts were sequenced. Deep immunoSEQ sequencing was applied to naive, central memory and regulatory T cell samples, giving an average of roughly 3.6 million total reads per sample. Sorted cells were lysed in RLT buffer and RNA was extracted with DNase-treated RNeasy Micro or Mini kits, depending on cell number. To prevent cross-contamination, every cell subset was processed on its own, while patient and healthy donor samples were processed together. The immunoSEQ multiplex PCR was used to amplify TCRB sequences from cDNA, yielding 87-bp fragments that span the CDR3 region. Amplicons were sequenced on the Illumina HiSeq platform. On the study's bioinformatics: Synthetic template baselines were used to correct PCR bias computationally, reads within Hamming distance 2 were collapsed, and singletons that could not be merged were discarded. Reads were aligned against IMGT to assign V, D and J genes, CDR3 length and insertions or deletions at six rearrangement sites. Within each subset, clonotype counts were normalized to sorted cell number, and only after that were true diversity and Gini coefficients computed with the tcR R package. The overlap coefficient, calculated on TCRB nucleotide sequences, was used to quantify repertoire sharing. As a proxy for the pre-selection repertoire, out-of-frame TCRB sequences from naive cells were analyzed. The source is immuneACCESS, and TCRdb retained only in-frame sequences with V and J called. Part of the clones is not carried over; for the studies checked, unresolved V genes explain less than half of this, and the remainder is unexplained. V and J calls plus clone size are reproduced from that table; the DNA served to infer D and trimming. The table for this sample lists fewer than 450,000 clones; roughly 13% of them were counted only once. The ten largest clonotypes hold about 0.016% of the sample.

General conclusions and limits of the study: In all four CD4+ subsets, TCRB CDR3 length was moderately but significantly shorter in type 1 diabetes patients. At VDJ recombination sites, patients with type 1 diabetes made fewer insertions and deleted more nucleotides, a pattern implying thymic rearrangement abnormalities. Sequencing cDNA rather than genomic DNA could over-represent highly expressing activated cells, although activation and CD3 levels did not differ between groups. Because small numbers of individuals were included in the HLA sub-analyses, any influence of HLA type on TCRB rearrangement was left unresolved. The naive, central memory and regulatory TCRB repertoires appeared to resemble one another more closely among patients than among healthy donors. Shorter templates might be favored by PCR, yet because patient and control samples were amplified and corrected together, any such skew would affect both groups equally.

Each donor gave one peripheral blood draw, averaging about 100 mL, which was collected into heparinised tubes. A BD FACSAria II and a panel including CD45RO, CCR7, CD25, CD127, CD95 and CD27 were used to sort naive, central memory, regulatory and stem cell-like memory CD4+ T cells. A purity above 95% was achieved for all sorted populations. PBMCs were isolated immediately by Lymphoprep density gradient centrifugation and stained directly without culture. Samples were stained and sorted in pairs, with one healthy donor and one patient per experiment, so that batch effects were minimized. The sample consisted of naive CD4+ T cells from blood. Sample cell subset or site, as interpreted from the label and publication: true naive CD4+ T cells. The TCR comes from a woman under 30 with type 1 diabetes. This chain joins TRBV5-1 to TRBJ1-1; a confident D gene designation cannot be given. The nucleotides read TGCGCCAGCAGCTTGGGGAGCATTAACACTGAAGCTTTCTTT. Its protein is CASSLGSINTEAFF.